This T cell receptor (beta chain) was profiled in a study of CD8 T cells in Susac syndrome. A quantity of roughly 0.5 to 1 ug RNA underwent reverse transcription using random hexamers. MiXCR, applied by TCRdb to the immunoSEQ multiplex PCR reads, yields one record per CDR3 protein. The sample yields about 200,000 distinct CDR3 sequences, 95% seen once. The CDR3 runs to 13 residues. Germline CDR1 is DFQATT and CDR2 is SNEGSKA (reference sequence). V was clipped by 4 bases and J by 7 bases, with 14 bases between them. Sequenced: CD4+ T cells from PBMCs. The chain joins TRBV20-1 to TRBJ1-5; TRBD1 might be the D (5 bases). The receptor's source is a human donor in good health. The CDR3 reads CSATGFGNQPQHF. CDR3 nucleotides: TGCAGTGCTACAGGGTTCGGGAACCAGCCCCAGCATTTT.